The 31 T cell receptor beta chains below come from one sample, sequenced in a study of blood T cell repertoires in COVID-19. Here immunoSEQ multiplex PCR was the method, and the copy in TCRdb shows in-frame clones only, minus some. This table has 90,000 or so clones, roughly 91% appearing once. Sequenced material: peripheral blood. The receptors shown here come from a man between 18 and 29 years old with COVID-19, enrolled during active disease.

This chain's CDR3 is CASSPDRGSTYEQYF. The CDR3 coding sequence is TGTGCCAGCAGCCCCGACAGGGGGTCGACCTACGAGCAGTACTTC. The V call is TRBV7-9, the J call TRBJ2-7, with 9 positions matching TRBD1. In germline, CDR1 is SEHNR, CDR2 FQNEAQ (reference sequence). V dropped 5 bases and J dropped 2; count of bases not matched to a gene: 7. The CDR3 consists of 15 residues.

Notes on this clone: The junction departs from the called germline gene at one end, perhaps through a read error. In DNA form, the CDR3 reads TGTGCCACCAGCAAACTGCAGGGGTGGGCCGTAAATGAAAAACTGCTTTTT. Its translation: CATSKLQGWAVNEKLLF. This chain uses TRBV15 with TRBJ1-4; maybe TRBD1 (6 bases). Looked up from germline, CDR1 is LNHNV and CDR2 is YYDKDF (reference sequence). The CDR3 is 17 residues long. Filled out from reference TRBV15 and TRBJ1-4, the complete variable domain reads DAMVIQNPRYQVTQFGKPVTLSCSQTLNHNVMYWYQQKSSQAPKLLFHYYDKDFNNEADTPDNFQSRRPNTSFCFLDIRSPGLGDTAMYLCATSKLQGWAVNEKLLFGSGTQLSVL.

The genes are TRBV10-3 and TRBJ1-1; 7 positions agree with TRBD1. Germline loops: CDR1 ENHRY, CDR2 SYGVKD. The CDR3 runs 14 residues. Trimming at V came to 6 bases and at J to 3 bases, leaving 7 bases not matched to a gene. CDR3 amino acids: CAISKGQEDTEAFF. CDR3 in DNA: TGTGCCATCAGCAAAGGACAGGAGGACACTGAAGCTTTCTTT.

The genes are TRBV7-8 and TRBJ2-5, with 12 bases identical to TRBD2. This CDR3 region has 16 residues. Germline CDR1 is SGHVS and CDR2 is FQNEAQ. V shed 4 bases and J 5 bases; nucleotides not matched to a gene: 8. The CDR3 is CASSSRLAGDGETQYF. In DNA, the CDR3 is TGTGCCAGCAGCTCAAGACTAGCGGGAGATGGGGAGACCCAGTACTTC.

The V and J genes are TRBV6-1 and TRBJ1-1; no clear D gene. V was cut by 3 bases and J by 7 bases, with 6 bases left in between. Germline V gene lookup returns CDR1 MNHNS and CDR2 SASEGT. This CDR3 region has 11 residues. The CDR3 protein is CASSESIEAFF. The DNA of the CDR3 is TGTGCCAGCAGTGAGTCAATTGAAGCTTTCTTT.

A word on this clone: Relative to the germline gene, one junction end is altered; a read error may explain this. J is TRBJ2-5 and V is TRBV7-7; D remains ambiguous. The CDR3 consists of 14 residues. Looked up from germline, CDR1 is SSHAT and CDR2 is FNYEAQ (reference sequence). This CDR3 reads CASSLDGGQETQYF. In DNA, the CDR3 is TGTGCTAGCAGCTTAGATGGCGGCCAAGAGACCCAGTACTTC.

The chain employs TRBV11-2 and TRBJ2-7; D ambiguous. Trimming pared 1 base from V and 0 bases from J, leaving 7 bases between. The germline V gene has CDR1 SGHAT and CDR2 FQNNGV. The CDR3 extends over 14 amino acids. The DNA for the CDR3 is TGTGCCAGCAGCTTAGGTCTTTCCTCCTACGAGCAGTACTTC. Protein sequence: CASSLGLSSYEQYF. The full variable domain, in which reference TRBV11-2 and TRBJ2-7 provide the parts outside the CDR3, is EAGVAQSPRYKIIEKRQSVAFWCNPISGHATLYWYQQILGQGPKLLIQFQNNGVVDDSQLPKDRFSAERLKGVDSTLKIQPAKLEDSAVYLCASSLGLSSYEQYFGPGTRLTVT.

This sequence joins TRBV3-1 (or the pseudogene TRBV3-2) and TRBJ2-1, with 7 nucleotides matching TRBD2. This CDR3 is built from 14 residues. CDR1 LGHDT and CDR2 YNNKEL come from the germline V gene (reference sequence). Trimming at V came to 4 bases and at J to 3 bases, leaving 3 bases not matched to a gene. CDR3 residues: CASSPGTNYNEQFF. CDR3 DNA sequence: TGTGCCAGCAGCCCCGGGACTAACTACAATGAGCAGTTCTTC.

The chain employs TRBV2 and TRBJ1-2; perhaps TRBD1 as D (6 bases). Germline V gene sequence: CDR1 SNHLY, CDR2 FYNNEI. This CDR3 has 16 residues. The germline V and J ends were trimmed by 3 bases and 7 bases, with 21 bases remaining between them. The CDR3 here is CASSEDSRGSTLGYTF. The DNA for the CDR3 is TGTGCCAGCAGTGAGGATTCGAGGGGGTCAACTCTTGGCTACACCTTC.

In its sample, this clone was seen a few times. The CDR3 DNA is TGTGCCAGCAGTTCGAGGATGAACACTGAAGCTTTCTTT. It is translated as CASSSRMNTEAFF. J is TRBJ1-1 and V is TRBV27; D call uncertain. V was shortened by 4 bases and J by 0 bases, with 6 bases between the two germline ends. This CDR3 comprises 13 residues. Germline CDR1 is MNHEY and CDR2 is SMNVEV (reference sequence).

This chain links TRBV19 with TRBJ2-2; 10 nucleotides agree with TRBD2. This CDR3 has 16 residues. Germline CDR1 and CDR2: LNHDA and SQIVND (reference sequence). The V segment lost 5 bases and the J segment 5 bases; nucleotides outside the gene matches: 8. The CDR3: CASSPWTSGFTGELFF. The CDR3 bases are TGTGCCAGTAGTCCCTGGACTAGCGGCTTTACCGGGGAGCTGTTTTTT.

The chain joins TRBV3-1 (or the pseudogene TRBV3-2) to TRBJ1-5, with TRBD1 matching 7 bases. This CDR3 has 14 residues. Germline lookup yields CDR1 LGHDT and CDR2 YNNKEL (reference sequence). The V segment lost 2 bases and the J segment 2 bases; nucleotides outside the gene matches: 0. The CDR3 region has the DNA TGTGCCAGCAGCCAAACAGGGGGCAATCAGCCCCAGCATTTT. This codes for CASSQTGGNQPQHF.

This chain uses TRBV5-4 with TRBJ2-7, with a weak D call TRBD1 (6 bases). The germline CDR1 and CDR2 sequences are SGHNT and YYREEE (reference sequence). This CDR3 region has 11 residues. Between the trimmed V and J ends, which lost 3 bases and 7 bases, there was a span of 8 bases. CDR3 nucleotide sequence: TGTGCCAGCAGCTCAACAGGGGAGCAGTACTTC. It translates to CASSSTGEQYF.

V is TRBV6-5 and J is TRBJ1-2, with D possibly matching TRBD1 (6 bases). The V end lost 7 bases, the J end lost 7 bases, and 16 bases lay between the germline ends. Germline V lookup: CDR1 MNHEY, CDR2 SVGAGI. The CDR3 covers 13 residues. The CDR3 nucleotides are TGTGCCAGCATGACCAGGGGAAGGAGTGGCTACACCTTC. It codes for CASMTRGRSGYTF.

V is TRBV7-9 and J is TRBJ2-1; 14 bases are a match to TRBD2. V lost 8 bases, J lost 5 bases, and 5 bases stayed unmatched. Germline V gene sequence: CDR1 SEHNR, CDR2 FQNEAQ (reference sequence). The CDR3 is 15 residues long. Written as DNA, the CDR3 is TGTGCCAGCGCAAAGACTAGCGGGAGGGACAATGAGCAGTTCTTC. Translated: CASAKTSGRDNEQFF.

This sequence joins TRBV18 and TRBJ1-1; 7 positions match TRBD1. Per germline, CDR1 KGHSH and CDR2 LQKENI. This CDR3 is 14 amino acids long. V shed 2 bases and J 1 base; nucleotides not matched to a gene: 1. CDR3 sequence: CASSPGTENTEAFF. CDR3 coding DNA: TGTGCCAGCTCACCAGGGACAGAGAACACTGAAGCTTTCTTT.

J is TRBJ2-3 and V is TRBV3-1 (or the pseudogene TRBV3-2), with TRBD2 identical over 7 bases. CDR3 length: 17 residues. V lost 4 bases to trimming and J lost 4 bases; unmatched junction nucleotides: 14. Germline V gene lookup returns CDR1 LGHDT and CDR2 YNNKEL (reference sequence). DNA of the CDR3: TGTGCCAGCAGCCTCTTTAGGGCTAGCGGTGCGTCAGATACGCAGTATTTT. Protein product: CASSLFRASGASDTQYF.

V usage is TRBV5-1 and J usage is TRBJ1-6; D unclear. The length of the CDR3 is 15 residues. The germline gives CDR1 SGHRS, CDR2 YFSETQ. Trimming took off 0 bases at V and 0 bases at J, with 4 bases between the two ends. The CDR3 nucleotides read TGCGCCAGCAGCTTGGAGAGCTCCTATAATTCACCCCTCCACTTT. Amino acid sequence: CASSLESSYNSPLHF.

This chain joins TRBV28 and TRBJ1-2; tentatively, D is TRBD1 (5 bases). CDR1 and CDR2 (germline): MDHEN, SYDVKM. The CDR3 is 14 amino acids. The V gene lost 5 bases and the J gene lost 8 bases, with 18 bases spanning the gap. CDR3 loop: CASSVGHVSGGYTF. The CDR3 DNA sequence: TGTGCCAGCAGTGTCGGACATGTATCTGGCGGCTACACCTTC.

The chain has TRBV18 and TRBJ1-5, with a weak D call TRBD1 (6 bases). The germline V gene encodes CDR1 KGHSH and CDR2 LQKENI. The V end was cut by 3 bases, the J end by 9 bases, with 15 bases between. The CDR3 runs 14 residues. CDR3 in amino acids: CASSPTGRMGPQHF. The CDR3 bases are TGTGCCAGCTCACCGACAGGACGGATGGGGCCCCAGCATTTT. Using reference TRBV18 and TRBJ1-5 for the parts outside the CDR3, the full variable domain is NAGVMQNPRHLVRRRGQEARLRCSPMKGHSHVYWYRQLPEEGLKFMVYLQKENIIDESGMPKERFSAEFPKEGPSILRIQQVVRGDSAAYFCASSPTGRMGPQHFGDGTRLSIL.

CDR3 in DNA: TGTGCCAGCAGTTTTGCAGGGGGCGCATTAACCCTGAACACTGAAGCTTTCTTT. Amino acids: CASSFAGGALTLNTEAFF. This rearrangement joins TRBV28 to TRBJ1-1, with 8 positions matching TRBD1. The J segment lost 0 bases and the V segment lost 3 bases, leaving 12 bases of the junction unmatched. CDR3 length: 18 amino acids. Germline V lookup: CDR1 MDHEN, CDR2 SYDVKM.

The rearrangement links TRBV6-5 to TRBJ2-2, with 7 positions matching TRBD1. V was clipped by 2 bases and J by 12 bases; unmatched bases: 15. Germline-derived CDR1 and CDR2 are MNHEY and SVGAGI. The CDR3 has 16 residues. The CDR3 spells CASSYGQATSRGKLFF. The CDR3 DNA reads TGTGCCAGCAGTTACGGTCAGGCGACCTCCAGGGGGAAGCTGTTTTTT.

The rearrangement uses TRBV5-5 and TRBJ2-7; D is uncertain. Trimming removed 3 bases from V and 2 bases from J, with 15 bases in between. The germline CDR1 and CDR2 sequences are SGHKS and YYEKEE (reference sequence). CDR3 length: 15 residues. CDR3 coding DNA: TGTGCCAGCAGCTCTATAGAGTCGTCCCCCTACGAGCAGTACTTC. This encodes CASSSIESSPYEQYF.

CDR3 nucleotides: TGTGCCAGTAGTTGGGCGCTTGGACTACGGTACAATGAGCAGTTCTTC. Amino acid sequence: CASSWALGLRYNEQFF. The V call is TRBV19, the J call TRBJ2-1; D is perhaps TRBD2 (6 bases). Germline CDR1 and CDR2: LNHDA and SQIVND (reference sequence). The V end lost 5 bases, the J end lost 4 bases, and 18 bases lay between the germline ends. CDR3 length: 16 amino acids.

The CDR3 DNA sequence: TGTGCCAGCACCGCGAGACTAGCGGGCTACGAGCAGTACTTC. Translated, it gives CASTARLAGYEQYF. This chain connects TRBV2 to TRBJ2-7; TRBD2 aligns across 10 bases. CDR3 size: 14 residues. From germline, CDR1 is SNHLY and CDR2 FYNNEI. Trimming took 7 bases from V and 3 from J; bases not matched to a gene: 6.

J is TRBJ2-7 and V is TRBV6-2 or TRBV6-3, with D maybe TRBD2 (5 bases). The CDR3 totals 14 residues. The V end lost 2 bases, the J end lost 3 bases, and 11 bases lay between the germline ends. Germline lookup yields CDR1 MNHEY and CDR2 SVGEGT. The CDR3 spells CASSYRGTNYEQYF. CDR3 sequence (DNA): TGTGCCAGCAGTTACCGGGGTACCAACTACGAGCAGTACTTC.

The chain combines TRBV9 with TRBJ2-3, with TRBD1 as a possible D gene (6 bases). This CDR3 is built from 16 residues. The V end was cut by 4 bases, the J end by 0 bases, with 15 bases between. CDR1 is SGDLS and CDR2 is YYNGEE in the germline V gene. CDR3 DNA sequence: TGTGCCAGCAGCCCAGGGGTAGCCCCTAGCACAGATACGCAGTATTTT. Translation: CASSPGVAPSTDTQYF.

V is TRBV19 and J is TRBJ2-6; D is uncertain. In germline, CDR1 is LNHDA, CDR2 SQIVND (reference sequence). With 3 bases removed from V and 1 base from J, the gap between germline ends came to 7 bases. The CDR3 has 15 residues. The CDR3 DNA follows: TGTGCCAGTAGTATTACGAGGTCTGGGGCCAACGTCCTGACTTTC. Its protein is CASSITRSGANVLTF.

The rearrangement joins TRBV12-2 to TRBJ1-4; the table gives TRBD1 as D, unverified against the DNA. TRBV12-2 is noted as a pseudogene. The CDR3 has 16 amino acids. The CDR3 protein is CASRSVRQGSYEKLLF. The CDR3 DNA reads TGTGCAAGTCGCTCGGTGAGGCAGGGCTCATATGAAAAACTGCTTTTT.

The V gene is TRBV9, the J gene TRBJ1-3; D is uncertain. The CDR3 consists of 15 residues. Trimming stripped 0 bases from V and 0 bases from J, with 7 bases between. Germline V gene sequence: CDR1 SGDLS, CDR2 YYNGEE. CDR3 residues: CASSVEAGSGNTIYF. CDR3 in DNA: TGTGCCAGCAGCGTAGAGGCAGGCTCTGGAAACACCATATATTTT.

This chain uses TRBV6-6 with TRBJ1-2; 7 bases fit TRBD1. Trimming at V came to 6 bases and at J to 8 bases, leaving 6 bases not matched to a gene. Germline-derived CDR1 and CDR2 are MNHNY and SVGAGI (reference sequence). The CDR3 has 12 amino acids. The DNA of the CDR3 is TGTGCCAGCAGGGACAGGCAAAGGGGCTACACCTTC. As protein: CASRDRQRGYTF.